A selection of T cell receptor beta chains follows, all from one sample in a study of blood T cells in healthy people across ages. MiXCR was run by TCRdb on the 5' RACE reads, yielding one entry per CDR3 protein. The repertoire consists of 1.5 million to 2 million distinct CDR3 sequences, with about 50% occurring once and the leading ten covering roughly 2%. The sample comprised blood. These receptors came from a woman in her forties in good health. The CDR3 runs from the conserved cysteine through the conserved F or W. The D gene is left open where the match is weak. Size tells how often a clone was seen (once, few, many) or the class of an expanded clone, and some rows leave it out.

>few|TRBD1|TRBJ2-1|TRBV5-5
CASSFDTGQVNNEQFF
TGTGCCAGCAGTTTTGATACGGGACAGGTAAACAATGAGCAGTTCTTC
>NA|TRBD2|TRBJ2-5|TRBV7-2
CASTRGGGGHNEQYF
TGTGCCAGCACCCGAGGCGGGGGGGGTCACAATGAGCAGTACTTC
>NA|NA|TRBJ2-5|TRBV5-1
CASSLAELGVGTQYF
TGCGCCAGCAGCTTGGCCGAGTTGGGTGTTGGGACCCAGTACTTC
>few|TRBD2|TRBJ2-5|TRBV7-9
CASSPPGLAKETQYF
TGTGCCAGCAGCCCTCCAGGACTAGCGAAGGAGACCCAGTACTTC
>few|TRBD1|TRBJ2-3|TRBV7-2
CASSPLTGGGTDTQYF
TGTGCCAGCAGCCCTCTTACAGGGGGAGGCACAGATACGCAGTATTTT
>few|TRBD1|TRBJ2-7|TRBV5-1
CASSLTGTETYEQYF
TGCGCCAGCAGCTTGACCGGGACAGAGACCTACGAGCAGTACTTC
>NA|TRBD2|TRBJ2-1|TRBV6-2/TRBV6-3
CASRTRLAREARNEQFF
TGTGCCAGCAGAACCCGACTAGCGCGGGAGGCCCGCAATGAGCAGTTCTTC
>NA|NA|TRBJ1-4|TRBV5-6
CASSLGLVGGPNEKLFF
TGTGCCAGTAGCCTCGGCCTGGTGGGGGGCCCTAATGAAAAACTGTTTTTT
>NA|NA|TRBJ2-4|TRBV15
CATSSEFWTRNIQYF
TGTGCCACCAGCAGCGAATTTTGGACGAGGAACATTCAGTACTTC
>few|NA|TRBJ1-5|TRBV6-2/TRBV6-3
CASSINSNQPQHF
TGCGCCAGCAGCATAAACAGCAATCAGCCCCAGCATTTT
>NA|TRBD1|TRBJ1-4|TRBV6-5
CASKNTGGNEKLFF
TGTGCCAGCAAAAACACAGGGGGTAATGAAAAACTGTTTTTT
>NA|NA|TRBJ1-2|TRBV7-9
CASSSSSPGWNYGYTF
TGTGCCAGCAGCTCGTCGTCCCCGGGCTGGAACTATGGCTACACCTTC
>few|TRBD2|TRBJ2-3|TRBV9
CASSVSQPTSVGDTQYF
TGTGCCAGCAGTGTCTCGCAGCCTACTAGCGTGGGAGATACGCAGTATTTT
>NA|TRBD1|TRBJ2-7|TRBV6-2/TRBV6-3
CASSGGRTGSNSYEQYF
TGTGCCAGCAGTGGAGGAAGGACAGGGAGTAATTCCTACGAGCAGTACTTC
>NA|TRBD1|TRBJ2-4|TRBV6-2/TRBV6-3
CASSYVEGANIQYF
TGTGCCAGCAGTTACGTAGAGGGGGCAAACATTCAGTACTTC
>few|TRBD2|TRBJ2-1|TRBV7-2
CASSKGLAGTEQFF
TGTGCCAGCAGCAAGGGACTAGCGGGGACCGAGCAGTTCTTC
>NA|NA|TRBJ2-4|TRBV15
CATSRHPGWEENLAKNIQYF
TGTGCCACCAGCAGACACCCGGGGTGGGAGGAGAATTTAGCCAAAAACATTCAGTACTTC
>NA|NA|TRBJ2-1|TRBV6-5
CASAAGTAYNEQFF
TGTGCCAGCGCAGCCGGGACGGCATACAATGAGCAGTTCTTC
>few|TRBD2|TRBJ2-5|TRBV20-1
CSAGRLAGGSQETQYF
TGCAGTGCTGGCAGACTAGCGGGGGGTTCCCAAGAGACCCAGTACTTC
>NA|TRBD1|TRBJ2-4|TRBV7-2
CASSLFQGVSKNIQYF
TGTGCCAGCAGCTTATTCCAGGGGGTCAGCAAAAACATTCAGTACTTC
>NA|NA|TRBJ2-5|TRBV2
CASSEEARPQYF
TGTGCCAGCAGTGAAGAAGCGCGACCCCAGTACTTC
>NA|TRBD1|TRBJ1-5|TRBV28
CASSGDRDRDQPQHF
TGTGCCAGCAGTGGCGACAGGGATAGGGATCAGCCCCAGCATTTT
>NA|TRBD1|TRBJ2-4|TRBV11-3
CASSRGDRGFRDIQYF
TGTGCCAGCAGCCGGGGGGACAGGGGGTTTCGGGACATTCAGTACTTC
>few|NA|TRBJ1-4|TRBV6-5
CASGSFEKLFF
TGTGCCAGCGGCTCTTTTGAAAAACTGTTTTTT
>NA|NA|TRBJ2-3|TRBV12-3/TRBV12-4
CASTLKTGTDTQYF
TGTGCCAGCACCCTGAAAACTGGCACAGATACGCAGTATTTT
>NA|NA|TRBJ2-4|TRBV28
CASSFPATAKNIQYF
TGTGCCAGCAGTTTCCCAGCTACTGCCAAAAACATTCAGTACTTC
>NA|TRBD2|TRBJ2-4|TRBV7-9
CASSSGLATNIQYF
TGTGCCAGCAGCTCTGGACTAGCAACAAACATTCAGTACTTC
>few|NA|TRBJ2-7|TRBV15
CATSRRGSYEQYF
TGTGCCACCAGCAGAAGGGGATCCTACGAGCAGTACTTC
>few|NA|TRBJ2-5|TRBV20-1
CSANAWAQETQYF
TGCAGTGCCAACGCATGGGCTCAAGAGACCCAGTACTTC
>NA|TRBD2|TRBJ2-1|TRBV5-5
CASSGRPSGGSNEQFF
TGTGCCAGCAGCGGCCGTCCTAGCGGGGGGAGCAATGAGCAGTTCTTC
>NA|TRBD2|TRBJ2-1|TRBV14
CASSQGFGLAMNNEQFF
TGTGCCAGCAGCCAAGGATTCGGACTAGCGATGAACAATGAGCAGTTCTTC
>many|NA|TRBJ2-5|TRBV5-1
CASSFSDENSETQYF
TGCGCCAGCAGCTTCTCCGACGAAAACTCCGAGACCCAGTACTTC